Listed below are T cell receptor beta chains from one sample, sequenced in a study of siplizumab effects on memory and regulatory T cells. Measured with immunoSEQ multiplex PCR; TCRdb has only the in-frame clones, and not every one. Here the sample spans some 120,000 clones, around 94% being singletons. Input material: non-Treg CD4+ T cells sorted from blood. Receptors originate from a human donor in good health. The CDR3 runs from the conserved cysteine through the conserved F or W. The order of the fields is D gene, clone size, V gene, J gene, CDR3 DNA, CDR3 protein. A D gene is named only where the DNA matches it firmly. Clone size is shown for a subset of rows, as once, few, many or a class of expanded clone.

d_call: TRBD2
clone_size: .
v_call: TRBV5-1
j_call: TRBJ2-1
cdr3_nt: TGCGCCAGCAGCTATGCTAGCGGGGGGTCCTACAATGAGCAGTTCTTC
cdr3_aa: CASSYASGGSYNEQFF

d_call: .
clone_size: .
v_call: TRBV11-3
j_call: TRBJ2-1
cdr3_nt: TGTGCCAGCAGCTCGGACGGGCAGAACAATGAGCAGTTCTTC
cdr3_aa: CASSSDGQNNEQFF

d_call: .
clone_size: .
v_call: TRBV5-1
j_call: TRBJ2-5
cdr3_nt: TGCGCCAGCTCCCCCCTGAGGGGACAAGAGACCCAGTACTTC
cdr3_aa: CASSPLRGQETQYF

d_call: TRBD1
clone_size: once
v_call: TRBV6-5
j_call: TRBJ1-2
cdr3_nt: TGTGCCAGCAGTACAGGGGCAGGCTACACCTTC
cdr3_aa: CASSTGAGYTF

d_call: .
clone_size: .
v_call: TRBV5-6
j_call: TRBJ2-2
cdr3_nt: TGTGCCAGCAGCTTTGATAAGAACACCGGGGAGCTGTTTTTT
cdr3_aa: CASSFDKNTGELFF

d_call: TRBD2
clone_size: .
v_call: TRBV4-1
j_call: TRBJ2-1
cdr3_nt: TGCGCCAGCAGCCAGCTCGTAGCGGGAGGGGGTGATGAGCAGTTCTTC
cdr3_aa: CASSQLVAGGGDEQFF

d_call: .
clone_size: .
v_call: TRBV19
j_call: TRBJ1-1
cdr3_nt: TGTGCCAGTAGTATAACCGGGGTGTACGGTGAAGCTTTCTTT
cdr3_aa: CASSITGVYGEAFF

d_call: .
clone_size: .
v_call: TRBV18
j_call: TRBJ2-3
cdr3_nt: TGTGCCAGCTCACCCGGACACGGCACAGATACGCAGTATTTT
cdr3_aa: CASSPGHGTDTQYF

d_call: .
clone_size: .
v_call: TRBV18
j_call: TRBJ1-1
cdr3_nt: TGTGCCAGCTCACCACCCAGGGTCATGAACACTGAAGCTTTCTTT
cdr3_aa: CASSPPRVMNTEAFF

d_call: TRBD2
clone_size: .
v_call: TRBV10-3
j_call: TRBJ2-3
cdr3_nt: TGTGCCATCAGTGAGCGGACTAGCGGGGGGGCCGGGGATACGCAGTATTTT
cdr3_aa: CAISERTSGGAGDTQYF

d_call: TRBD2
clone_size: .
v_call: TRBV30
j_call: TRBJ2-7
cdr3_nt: TGTGCCTGCCCTAGGAATGAAGGCGGGGGATTCTACGAGCAGTACTTC
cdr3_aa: CACPRNEGGGFYEQYF

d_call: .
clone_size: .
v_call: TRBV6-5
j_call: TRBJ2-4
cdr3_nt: TGTGCCAGCAGTTACGCTTCCGGGGCCGGCGGAAACATTCAGTACTTC
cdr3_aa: CASSYASGAGGNIQYF

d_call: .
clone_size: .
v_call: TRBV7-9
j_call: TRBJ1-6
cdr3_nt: TGTGCCAGCAGCGAAAACAGGGCTCAGGATAATTCACCCCTCCACTTT
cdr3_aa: CASSENRAQDNSPLHF

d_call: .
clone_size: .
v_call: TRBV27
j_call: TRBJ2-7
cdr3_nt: TGTGCCAGCAGTTTAAAGGGCCCCAGGGGCAGCCCGAGCTCCTACGAGCAGTACTTC
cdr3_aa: CASSLKGPRGSPSSYEQYF

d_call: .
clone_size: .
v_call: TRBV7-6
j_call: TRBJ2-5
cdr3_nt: TGTGCCAGCAGCTTAGGACCACGGACGTACCAAGAGACCCAGTACTTC
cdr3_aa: CASSLGPRTYQETQYF

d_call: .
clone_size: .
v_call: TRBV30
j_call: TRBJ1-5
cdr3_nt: TGTGCCTGGTTTAGCGATGGGCGGGGCAATCAGCCCCAGCATTTT
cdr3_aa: CAWFSDGRGNQPQHF

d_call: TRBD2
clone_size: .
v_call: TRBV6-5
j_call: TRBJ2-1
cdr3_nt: TGTGCCAGCAGCAGGACTAGCGGGGGGGCCTATGAGCAGTTCTTC
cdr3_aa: CASSRTSGGAYEQFF

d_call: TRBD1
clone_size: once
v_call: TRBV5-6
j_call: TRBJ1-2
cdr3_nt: TGTGCCAGCAGCTCGAGGACAGGGGCTGGCTATGGCTACACCTTC
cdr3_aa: CASSSRTGAGYGYTF

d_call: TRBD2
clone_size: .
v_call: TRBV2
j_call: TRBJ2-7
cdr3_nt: TGTGCCAGCAGTGGGACTAGCGGGAGAGGTAGCTACGAGCAGTACTTC
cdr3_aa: CASSGTSGRGSYEQYF

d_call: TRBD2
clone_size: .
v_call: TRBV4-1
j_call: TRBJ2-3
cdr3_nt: TGCGCCAGCAGCCAATCTTTCATGGCGGGGGGAAGCACAGATACGCAGTATTTT
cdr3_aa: CASSQSFMAGGSTDTQYF

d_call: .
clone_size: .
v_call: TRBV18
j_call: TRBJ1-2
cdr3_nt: TGTGCCAGCTCACCAGAGGACGGCTATGGCTACACCTTC
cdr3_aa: CASSPEDGYGYTF

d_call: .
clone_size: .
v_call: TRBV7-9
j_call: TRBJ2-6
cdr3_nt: TGTGCCAGCAGCTCCTCTGGGGCCAACGTCCTGACTTTC
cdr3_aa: CASSSSGANVLTF

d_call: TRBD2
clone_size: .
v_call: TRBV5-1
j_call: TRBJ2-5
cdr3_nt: TGCGCCAGCAGCTTGGGGGCTAGCGGAGAGACCCAGTACTTC
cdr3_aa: CASSLGASGETQYF

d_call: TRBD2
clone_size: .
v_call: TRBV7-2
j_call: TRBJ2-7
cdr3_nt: TGTGCCAGCAGCTTAGTGGCGGGAGGTATCTCCCTCGAGCAGTACTTC
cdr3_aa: CASSLVAGGISLEQYF

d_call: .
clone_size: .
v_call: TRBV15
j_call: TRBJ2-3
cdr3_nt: TGTGCCACCAGCCCGGTACTAGACACAGATACGCAGTATTTT
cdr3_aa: CATSPVLDTDTQYF

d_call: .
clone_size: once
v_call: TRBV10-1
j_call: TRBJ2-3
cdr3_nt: TGCGCCAGCAGTGAGCAGTTAGTCACTACCACAGATACGCAGTATTTT
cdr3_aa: CASSEQLVTTTDTQYF

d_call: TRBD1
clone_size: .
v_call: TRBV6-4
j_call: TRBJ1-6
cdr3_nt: TGTGCCAGCGCTCCGCAGGGGGATAATTCACCCCTCCACTTT
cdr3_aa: CASAPQGDNSPLHF

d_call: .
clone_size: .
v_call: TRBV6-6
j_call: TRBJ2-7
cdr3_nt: TGTGCCAGCAGTTACTTTGGTTTCGACGAGCAGTACTTC
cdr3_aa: CASSYFGFDEQYF

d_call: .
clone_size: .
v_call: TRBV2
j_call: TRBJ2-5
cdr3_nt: TGTGCCAGCAGTGAAGGAGGTGAGAGGGCCGTAGTAAGGACCCAGTACTTC
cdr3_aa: CASSEGGERAVVRTQYF

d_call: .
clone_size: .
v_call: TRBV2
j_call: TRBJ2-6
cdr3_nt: TGTGCCAGCAGCCTTCTCGATTCTGGGGCCAACGTCCTGACTTTC
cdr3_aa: CASSLLDSGANVLTF

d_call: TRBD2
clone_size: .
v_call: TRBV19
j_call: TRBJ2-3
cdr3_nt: TGTGCCAGTACCCGCCGACTAGCCACAGATACGCAGTATTTT
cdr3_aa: CASTRRLATDTQYF

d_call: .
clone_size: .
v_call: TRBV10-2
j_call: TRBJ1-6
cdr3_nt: TGCGCCAGCAGGGCTGACCCAGCAGGGAGTTCACCCCTCCACTTT
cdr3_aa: CASRADPAGSSPLHF

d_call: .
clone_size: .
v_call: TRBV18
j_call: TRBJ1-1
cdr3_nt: TGTGCCAGCTCACCAGGGGGCAGCATGAACACTGAAGCTTTCTTT
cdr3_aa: CASSPGGSMNTEAFF

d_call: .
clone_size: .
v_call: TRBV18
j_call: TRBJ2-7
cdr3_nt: TGTGCCAGCTCCCCGTTTGACGACGAGCAGTACTTC
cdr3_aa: CASSPFDDEQYF

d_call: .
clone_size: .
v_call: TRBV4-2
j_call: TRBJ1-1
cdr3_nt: TGTGCCAGCAGCCAAGTTGGACACCAGAACACTGAAGCTTTCTTT
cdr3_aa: CASSQVGHQNTEAFF

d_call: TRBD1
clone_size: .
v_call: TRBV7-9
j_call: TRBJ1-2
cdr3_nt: TGTGCCAGCAGTCGACAGGGGGACTGCACCTTC
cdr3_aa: CASSRQGDCTF

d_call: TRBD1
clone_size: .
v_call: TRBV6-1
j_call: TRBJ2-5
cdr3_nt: TGTGCCAGCAGACATCCCCCCGACAGGGCAGAGACCCAGTACTTC
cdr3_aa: CASRHPPDRAETQYF

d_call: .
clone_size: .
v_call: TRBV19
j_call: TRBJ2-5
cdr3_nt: TGTGCCAGTAGTATCGACTTGTGGGCCGGGACCCAGTACTTC
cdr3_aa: CASSIDLWAGTQYF

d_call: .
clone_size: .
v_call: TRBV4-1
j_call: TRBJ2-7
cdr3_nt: TGCGCCAGCAGCCGAATCGGTGAGGGGAAGTCCTACGAGCAGTACTTC
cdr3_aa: CASSRIGEGKSYEQYF

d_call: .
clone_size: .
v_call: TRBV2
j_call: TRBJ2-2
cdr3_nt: TGTGCCAGCAAATGGGACACCGGGGAGCTGTTTTTT
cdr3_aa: CASKWDTGELFF